Presented here are 21 T cell receptor beta chains from one specimen sequenced in a study of radiotherapy plus CTLA-4 blockade in lung cancer. Clones were read by immunoSEQ multiplex PCR, and TCRdb kept only the in-frame ones, dropping some. Of some 94,000 clones listed, roughly 80% were seen once; the top ten hold about 25%. This sample comprised peripheral blood, obtained from a patient treated with radiotherapy plus ipilimumab. The receptors derive from a human donor with non-small cell lung cancer that progressed on radiotherapy plus ipilimumab.

V is TRBV2 and J is TRBJ2-1, with a possible D match to TRBD2 (5 bases). The V end lost 6 bases, the J end lost 0 bases, and 6 bases lay between the germline ends. The CDR3 contains 13 residues. Per the germline V gene, CDR1 is SNHLY and CDR2 is FYNNEI. The CDR3 region has the DNA TGTGCCAGCAGCCGGGACTCCTACAATGAGCAGTTCTTC. Its protein is CASSRDSYNEQFF.

This chain connects TRBV5-6 to TRBJ2-1, with 9 positions matching TRBD2. Germline V lookup: CDR1 SGHDT, CDR2 YYEEEE. CDR3 length: 16 amino acids. Trimming took 2 bases from V and 7 from J; bases not matched to a gene: 10. The CDR3 DNA follows: TGTGCCAGCAGCTTCTCAGCCGGCGGGAGGGGAAATGAGCAGTTCTTC. Translated: CASSFSAGGRGNEQFF.

This chain's CDR3 is CASSSGRGGRNTEAFF. The CDR3, as DNA: TGTGCCAGCAGCTCCGGCCGGGGGGGCCGGAACACTGAAGCTTTCTTT. The chain combines TRBV7-9 with TRBJ1-1; perhaps TRBD1 as D (6 bases). The CDR3 extends over 16 amino acids. V was pared by 4 bases and J by 1 base, with 16 bases between. From germline, CDR1 is SEHNR and CDR2 FQNEAQ (reference sequence).

This clone was counted once. The chain is built from TRBV29-1 and TRBJ1-1, with 7 bases matching TRBD1. CDR1 and CDR2 (germline): SQVTM, ANQGSEA. V was clipped by 7 bases and J by 0 bases; unmatched bases: 5. The CDR3 runs to 13 residues. Written as DNA, the CDR3 is TGCAGCGCCCACAGGGGCCTGAACACTGAAGCTTTCTTT. It is translated as CSAHRGLNTEAFF.

The genes are TRBV7-8 and TRBJ2-1, with D maybe TRBD1 (6 bases). Trimming took off 1 base at V and 13 bases at J, with 17 bases between the two ends. Germline V gene sequence: CDR1 SGHVS, CDR2 FQNEAQ. This CDR3 is 14 amino acids long. In DNA form, the CDR3 reads TGTGCCAGCAGCTTAGGGACCCAGTGGGGGCGTCAGTTCTTC. It yields the protein CASSLGTQWGRQFF.

V usage is TRBV5-1 and J usage is TRBJ2-7, with D unclear. From germline, CDR1 is SGHRS and CDR2 YFSETQ. The CDR3 spans 14 residues. Trimming took off 0 bases at V and 7 bases at J, with 14 bases between the two ends. Here the CDR3 reads CASSLVGRVREQYF. CDR3 in DNA: TGCGCCAGCAGCTTGGTGGGTCGGGTTCGTGAGCAGTACTTC.

As DNA, the CDR3 is TGTGCCAGCAGTTCCAGCTGGGGACTGGAGATCAATGAGCAGTTCTTC. Translated, it gives CASSSSWGLEINEQFF. The chain uses TRBV28 and TRBJ2-1; perhaps TRBD2 as D (6 bases). CDR3 length: 16 amino acids. Germline lookup yields CDR1 MDHEN and CDR2 SYDVKM. V lost 4 bases and J lost 6, with 19 bases in between.

This clone occurred once. The chain is built from TRBV30 and TRBJ2-3, with D perhaps being TRBD1 or TRBD2 (6 bases each). With 5 bases removed from V and 0 bases from J, the gap between germline ends came to 15 bases. From germline, CDR1 is GTSNPN and CDR2 SVGIG (reference sequence). This CDR3 has 15 residues. The CDR3 spells CAWGIGGQSTDTQYF. The CDR3 DNA reads as TGTGCCTGGGGGATAGGGGGGCAAAGCACAGATACGCAGTATTTT.

The rearrangement links TRBV9 to TRBJ2-2; 9 nucleotides agree with TRBD2. There are 17 residues in the CDR3. V lost 0 bases and J lost 6; bases outside the gene matches: 9. The germline CDR1 and CDR2 sequences are SGDLS and YYNGEE. As DNA, the CDR3 is TGTGCCAGCAGCGTAGGAGGGACTAGCTTTATTTCCGGGGAGCTGTTTTTT. Amino acids: CASSVGGTSFISGELFF.

The J gene is TRBJ1-3, the V gene TRBV5-8; 7 bases are a match to TRBD1. From germline, CDR1 is SGHTS and CDR2 YDEGEE. Unmatched junction bases numbered 7, after V lost 7 bases and J lost 0 bases. This CDR3 region has 15 residues. CDR3: CASGNRGFSGNTIYF. DNA of the CDR3: TGTGCCAGCGGAAACAGGGGATTCTCTGGAAACACCATATATTTT.

The genes are TRBV6-5 and TRBJ2-1; D gene uncertain. CDR1 and CDR2 from the germline V gene are MNHEY and SVGAGI. Trimming pared 5 bases from V and 10 bases from J, leaving 12 bases between. This CDR3 is built from 12 residues. For the CDR3, the DNA is TGTGCCAGCAGTCGAAGTAGCAAAGAGCAGTTCTTC. Translation: CASSRSSKEQFF.

The V and J genes are TRBV28 and TRBJ2-7; D may match TRBD1 or TRBD2 (6 bases each). The germline V gene has CDR1 MDHEN and CDR2 SYDVKM. This CDR3 spans 14 amino acids. Trimming cost V 8 bases and J 1 base, with 15 bases left between them. DNA for the CDR3: TGTGCCAGCTTAGGGGGGCCCGGGTCCTACGAGCAGTACTTC. This codes for CASLGGPGSYEQYF.

This chain's CDR3 is CASSYSNREGTIQYF. CDR3 DNA sequence: TGTGCCAGCAGTTACTCGAACAGGGAGGGAACCATTCAGTACTTC. The chain links TRBV6-6 to TRBJ2-4; D is perhaps TRBD2 (7 bases). This CDR3 region has 15 residues. The germline V and J ends were trimmed by 0 bases and 9 bases, with 15 bases remaining between them. Germline V gene sequence: CDR1 MNHNY, CDR2 SVGAGI (reference sequence).

This clone was observed a single time. The chain links TRBV7-8 to TRBJ2-5; 8 bases line up with TRBD1. Germline trimming cut 3 bases from V and 6 bases from J; bases unmatched to any gene: 12. This CDR3 has 16 residues. The germline V gene has CDR1 SGHVS and CDR2 FQNEAQ. CDR3 loop: CASSFTPGGSIKTQYF. For the CDR3, the DNA is TGTGCCAGCAGCTTCACACCAGGGGGCAGCATAAAGACCCAGTACTTC.

J is TRBJ2-7 and V is TRBV12-5; D remains unclear. The CDR3 sequence is 12 residues long. V shed 6 bases and J shed 3 bases, with 9 bases lying between them. Germline V CDR1 and CDR2: LGHNT, FRNRAP. This CDR3 is CASGPDGYEQYF. DNA of the CDR3: TGTGCTAGTGGACCCGACGGCTACGAGCAGTACTTC. The full variable domain, completed using reference TRBV12-5 and TRBJ2-7, is DARVTQTPRHKVTEMGQEVTMRCQPILGHNTVFWYRQTMMQGLELLAYFRNRAPLDDSGMPKDRFSAEMPDATLATLKIQPSEPRDSAVYFCASGPDGYEQYFGPGTRLTVT.

The V gene is TRBV4-2, the J gene TRBJ1-1; 10 bases agree with TRBD1. With V trimmed by 0 bases and J by 1 base, 5 bases remained unmatched. Germline assignment: CDR1 LGHNA and CDR2 YNFKEQ. The CDR3 sequence is 17 residues long. This CDR3 is CASSQETGGWTNTEAFF. The CDR3 DNA follows: TGTGCCAGCAGCCAAGAGACAGGGGGCTGGACGAACACTGAAGCTTTCTTT.

CDR3 sequence: CATSRDLTSDHTGELFF. In DNA form, the CDR3 reads TGTGCCACCAGCAGAGATTTAACTAGCGACCACACCGGGGAGCTGTTTTTT. The chain employs TRBV15 and TRBJ2-2, with 7 bases lining up with TRBD2. V gave up 0 bases and J gave up 3 bases; unmatched junction bases: 7. Per the germline V gene, CDR1 is LNHNV and CDR2 is YYDKDF (reference sequence). The CDR3 has 17 residues. Based on the CDR3 plus reference TRBV15 and TRBJ2-2, the full variable domain is DAMVIQNPRYQVTQFGKPVTLSCSQTLNHNVMYWYQQKSSQAPKLLFHYYDKDFNNEADTPDNFQSRRPNTSFCFLDIRSPGLGDTAMYLCATSRDLTSDHTGELFFGEGSRLTVL.

V usage is TRBV7-3 and J usage is TRBJ2-3; no clear D. V was pared by 5 bases and J by 2 bases, with 14 bases between. Germline CDR1 is SGHTA and CDR2 is FQGTGA. The CDR3 has 15 amino acids. The CDR3 nucleotides read TGTGCCAGCAGCCGTTCGCGCCAGGCCACAGATACGCAGTATTTT. Residues: CASSRSRQATDTQYF.

The chain combines TRBV7-9 with TRBJ2-2; 7 bases are shared with TRBD1. The CDR3 is 14 residues long. V lost 5 bases, J lost 5 bases, and 5 bases stayed unmatched. Germline lookup yields CDR1 SEHNR and CDR2 FQNEAQ (reference sequence). The DNA of the CDR3 is TGTGCCAGCAGCCGACAGGGAGAAACCGGGGAGCTGTTTTTT. Translation: CASSRQGETGELFF.

The chain links TRBV9 to TRBJ2-1; TRBD2 agrees at 12 bases. This CDR3 is 17 amino acids long. CDR1 is SGDLS, CDR2 YYNGEE, per germline. The J segment lost 5 bases and the V segment lost 1 base, leaving 7 bases of the junction unmatched. CDR3 in amino acids: CASSVMRLAGDHNEQFF. Written as DNA, the CDR3 is TGTGCCAGCAGCGTAATGCGACTAGCGGGAGACCACAATGAGCAGTTCTTC.

This clone was seen more than once but under ten times. The genes are TRBV5-6 and TRBJ2-6; tentatively, D is TRBD2 (7 bases). Deletions cut 3 bases from V and 0 bases from J, with 16 bases between. Germline lookup yields CDR1 SGHDT and CDR2 YYEEEE. This CDR3 has 18 residues. CDR3 region: CASSSLQGRDSGANVLTF. CDR3 DNA: TGTGCCAGCAGCTCACTCCAGGGGAGGGACTCTGGGGCCAACGTCCTGACTTTC.